Included here is one T cell receptor beta chain sequence, with context. This clonotype occurred many times. Which antigen it targets is not known. There are no base qualities to consult, and no much larger clone falls within one base. The TCR beta CDR3 regions were amplified from the RNA transcripts. The TCR CDR3 was subjected to a first round of RT-PCR using the HTBI primer set and the Qiagen OneStep RT-PCR kit. The libraries were constructed in a second round of multiplex PCR and then size-selected and purified. The libraries were sequenced on an Illumina HiSeq2000 using paired-end 100 bp reads. The published analysis was carried out like this. SOAPnuke was used to process the raw data, removing reads that contained adapters or uncalled bases, had a mean Phred below 15, or lacked an exact match to the constant primer or identifier. High-quality paired reads were merged using COPE v1.2.5, and each unique nucleotide sequence was defined as a clonotype. MiTCR v1.1 was used to align clonotypes to the IMGT TRBV, TRBD and TRBJ reference segments. Analysis was restricted to V-J combinations with a frequency above 0.0001, which covered roughly 99% of repertoires. A TCS score was defined as the ratio between F50 (clonal expansion) and ExV (chaos), using BLOSUM62-based TCRdist between CDR3 peptides within each V-J. Welch's t-statistics and random forest reduced roughly 500 V-J features to roughly 13, which were used in a naive Bayes classifier (R e1071). TCRdb reran the public reads through fastp at Q25 and MiXCR, keeping productive beta chains. A single entry per CDR3 protein holds the most common genes and DNA from its merged rows. The authors' filters were not applied to this entry. This sample lists 300,000 to 500,000 distinct CDR3 sequences; 15% were detected once. Jointly, the top ten make up over 25% of the sample.

The data were taken from a study of T cells in Graves' hyperthyroidism and ophthalmopathy (dated by TCRdb to between 2018 and 2020). With regard to the full study: Peripheral blood was collected at initial diagnosis, before any treatment. Whether ophthalmopathy could be predicted prospectively was tested in an independent validation cohort made up of 18 hyperthyroidism patients plus 17 patients who later progressed to ophthalmopathy. The roughly 94 discovery patients were randomly divided into training and test sets at a 7:3 ratio. TCR V-J signatures able to tell the groups apart were searched for in a discovery cohort of 90 to 100 patients, of whom more than 40 had Graves' ophthalmopathy and 55 to 60 had stable Graves' hyperthyroidism. In addition, the study compared T-cell repertoires in thyroid tissue and in blood from 6 or 7 Graves' hyperthyroidism patients. After blood sampling, hyperthyroidism patients were treated with methimazole at a starting dose of 30 mg daily, and ophthalmopathy patients were treated with high-dose intravenous methylprednisolone. The paper describes TCR Vbeta CDR3 sequencing of about 140 peripheral blood samples, made up of fewer than 50 ophthalmopathy patients, 70 to 75 hyperthyroidism patients and approximately 17 progressor patients.

The CDR3 sequence holds 15 residues, the cysteine and phenylalanine included. The DNA shown is the 45-base CDR3, in frame from base 1. V has 7 bases trimmed and J has 3 bases trimmed; junction bases matching no gene number 9. CDR1 and CDR2, looked up from the germline V gene (reference sequence), are MNHEY and SMNVEV. Stable Graves' hyperthyroidism was defined as the absence of progression to ophthalmopathy over 18 months of follow-up. Hyperthyroidism patients were newly diagnosed, with disease duration under 2 months, and aged 18 to 65 years. Exclusion was applied to patients with uncontrolled infections, other autoimmune diseases, pregnancy or lactation. Diagnoses were established on the basis of clinical symptoms, serum thyroxine and TRAb, thyroid ultrasound, and orbital computed tomography. Ficoll-Paque density gradient centrifugation was used to isolate PBMCs from around 10 ml of fresh peripheral blood. Total RNA was extracted using Trizol reagent, and RNA quality was assessed on an Agilent 2100 Bioanalyzer.

Beyond this particular receptor, the publication reports: Sample size was not statistically predetermined, and blinding of investigators to group allocation was not performed. Most expanded thyroid clonotypes (frequency above 0.001) were also detected in blood, suggesting blood repertoires may reflect thyroid immune responses. A model built on a 13 V-J signature distinguished ophthalmopathy from stable hyperthyroidism, reaching roughly 88% sensitivity and around 81% specificity in cross-validation and 80%/75% in testing. During validation, the model predicted progression to ophthalmopathy a median of around six months ahead of onset, with just under 71% sensitivity and less than 85% specificity.

The TCR sequence derives from a woman aged 25 to 45 with Graves' hyperthyroidism. Sequencing was carried out using blood. The chain is made from TRBV27 and TRBJ2-7, and 10 bases in between align with TRBD2. The CDR3 region: CASKPLGTSDYEQYF. The bases read TGTGCCAGCAAGCCTTTAGGGACTAGCGACTACGAGCAGTACTTC.